This is a list of T cell receptor beta chains from one sample in a study of regulatory T cells in long-lasting Graves disease. TCRdb processed the multiplex PCR reads anew with MiXCR; each CDR3 protein has one entry. The data contain some 430,000 distinct CDR3 sequences, 20% to 25% of them singletons. Here the sequenced sample was peripheral blood mononuclear cells (PBMCs), taken when the disease was refractory, from a patient treated with antithyroid drugs. The receptors here all came from a female donor with Graves disease. CDR3s include the opening cysteine and the closing phenylalanine or tryptophan. Fields, in order: D gene, clone size, J gene, V gene, CDR3 DNA, CDR3 protein. A D gene is named only where the DNA matches it firmly. The listing skips clone size in some rows; elsewhere it reads once, few, many or a size class.

. many TRBJ2-5 TRBV28 TGTGCCAGCAGTCTGATTGGAACAGAACAAGAGACCCAGTACTTC CASSLIGTEQETQYF
TRBD1 . TRBJ1-1 TRBV29-1 TGCAGCGTTCGGGGGGGACAGGGGGCACCTGAAGCTTTCTTT CSVRGGQGAPEAFF
TRBD2 many TRBJ2-5 TRBV7-9 TGTGCCAGCAGCTCCGGCGGGGGAGATGAGACCCAGTACTTC CASSSGGGDETQYF
. . TRBJ1-1 TRBV10-3 TGTGCCATCAGCCTACAGGGTCGAACTGAAGCTTTCTTT CAISLQGRTEAFF
. . TRBJ2-3 TRBV28 TGTGCCAGCAGTTTAACCCTGGACTCTCTTGGACCCACAGATACGCAGTATTTT CASSLTLDSLGPTDTQYF
. few TRBJ1-2 TRBV18 TGTGCCAGCTCACCACCCTTGAAGGGTGTCTATGGCTACACCTTC CASSPPLKGVYGYTF
. . TRBJ2-7 TRBV7-2 TGTGCCAGCAGCTCCTTCCAGGGGTACTACGAGCAGTACTTC CASSSFQGYYEQYF
. . TRBJ2-3 TRBV6-5 TGTGCCAGCAGTTACTCGTTGGCAGCCACAGATACGCAGTATTTT CASSYSLAATDTQYF
TRBD1 . TRBJ1-2 TRBV5-1 TGCGCCAGCAGCCGGAAGCGGGACAGGGCTCCTCACTATGGCTACACCTTC CASSRKRDRAPHYGYTF
. . TRBJ2-7 TRBV19 TGTGCCAGTAGTTCCGGGACTCCTTGGGAGCAGTACTTC CASSSGTPWEQYF
. few TRBJ1-1 TRBV19 TGTGCCAGTAGTATAGATCCCGGGCGAACTGAAGCTTTCTTT CASSIDPGRTEAFF
. . TRBJ1-2 TRBV4-2 TGTGCCAGCAGCCACCCGACAGCCAACTATGGCTACACCTTC CASSHPTANYGYTF
TRBD1 few TRBJ1-2 TRBV12-5 TGTGCTAGTGGTTTGCCCCTAACAGGGGAAGGTGGCTACACCTTC CASGLPLTGEGGYTF
TRBD1 . TRBJ2-2 TRBV30 TGTGCCTGGAGCACAGGGGGCACCGGGGAGCTGTTTTTT CAWSTGGTGELFF
. . TRBJ1-5 TRBV6-2/TRBV6-3 TGTGCCAGCAGTGAAGTGGGGGCCGTCGAGCCCCAGCATTTT CASSEVGAVEPQHF
. few TRBJ2-6 TRBV12-3/TRBV12-4 TGTGCCAGCAGTGCCGCGGCCAACGTCCTGACTTTC CASSAAANVLTF
. many TRBJ1-1 TRBV6-2/TRBV6-3 TGTGCCAGCAGTGATCATCCGGGCACTGAAGCTTTCTTT CASSDHPGTEAFF
TRBD1 . TRBJ1-2 TRBV28 TGTGCCAGCAGTCGGCGGACAGGGTCGGGGTATGGCTACACCTTC CASSRRTGSGYGYTF
TRBD2 few TRBJ2-1 TRBV6-2/TRBV6-3 TGTGCCAGCAGCCCTTTTACTAGCGGGGGGTCCACCGAGCAGTTCTTC CASSPFTSGGSTEQFF
TRBD1 . TRBJ2-7 TRBV20-1 TGCAGTGCTAGAGGAACCTTGACAGGGAAGACCTACGAGCAGTACTTC CSARGTLTGKTYEQYF
TRBD2 many TRBJ2-5 TRBV9 TGTGCCAGCAGCGCCCGGACTAGCGGAGAGGACCAAGAGACCCAGTACTTC CASSARTSGEDQETQYF
. many TRBJ1-2 TRBV12-5 TGTGCTAGTGGTTTGGTAGTCGGTCGGATTAACTATGGCTACACCTTC CASGLVVGRINYGYTF
TRBD1 many TRBJ2-7 TRBV28 TGTGCCAGCAACACCCCGGGACAGGGGGCTGGAGAGCAGTACTTC CASNTPGQGAGEQYF
TRBD1 few TRBJ1-6 TRBV30 TGTGCCTGGACAGGGGGAGTTGCACCCCTCCACTTT CAWTGGVAPLHF
. many TRBJ1-1 TRBV6-1 TGTGCCAGCATTCGCTTGACGGTGAACACTGAAGCTTTCTTT CASIRLTVNTEAFF
. many TRBJ1-5 TRBV28 TGTGCCAGCAGTTACCACTCTAGGAATAGCAATCAGCCCCAGCATTTT CASSYHSRNSNQPQHF
. few TRBJ2-7 TRBV7-9 TGTGCCAGCAGCTCCTGGGGGAACGAGCAGTACTTC CASSSWGNEQYF
. few TRBJ2-5 TRBV7-2 TGTGCCAGCAGCCTGCATATCGGGCCGGGCCAGTACTTC CASSLHIGPGQYF
. many TRBJ2-5 TRBV3-1 TGTGCCAGCAGCTTAGGGGCGCCTACCGCATTTCAAGAGACCCAGTACTTC CASSLGAPTAFQETQYF
TRBD2 . TRBJ2-3 TRBV19 TGTGCCAGTAGTATGGAACTAGCGGGAGTTAGTACGCAGTATTTT CASSMELAGVSTQYF
. . TRBJ1-1 TRBV29-1 TGCAGCGCCGAAGGAGGTGGTGAAGCTTTCTTT CSAEGGGEAFF
. . TRBJ2-7 TRBV7-6 TGTGCCAGCAGCTTAATGAGTGGCATCTACGAGCAGTACTTC CASSLMSGIYEQYF
TRBD1 . TRBJ1-2 TRBV27 TGTGCCAGCAGTTTGTGGGAGCCAGGGCAGGGGGCCTATGGCTACACCTTC CASSLWEPGQGAYGYTF
TRBD1 few TRBJ1-2 TRBV20-1 TGCAGTGCTAGAGGGACAGGGGGGTATGGCTACACCTTC CSARGTGGYGYTF
. once TRBJ1-6 TRBV6-5 TGTGCCAGCAGTTACTCGGATGTGGCGAGCTCCTATAATTCACCCCTCCACTTT CASSYSDVASSYNSPLHF
. . TRBJ1-1 TRBV10-3 TGTGCCATCAGTGAGTCGCAGGTGGGTGCAGCTTTCTTT CAISESQVGAAFF
. . TRBJ2-1 TRBV3-1 TGTGCCAGCAGCGTCGACAATGAGCAGTTCTTC CASSVDNEQFF
TRBD1 many TRBJ2-7 TRBV27 TGTGCCAGCAGCCAGGACAGGGCAGAGCAGTACTTC CASSQDRAEQYF
. . TRBJ1-1 TRBV29-1 TGCAGCGCACACCGCCTTTTGAACACTGAAGCTTTCTTT CSAHRLLNTEAFF
. many TRBJ2-6 TRBV12-3/TRBV12-4 TGTGCCATCATACTAAGATCTGAGCTCTCTGGGGCCAACGTCCTGACTTTC CAIILRSELSGANVLTF
. many TRBJ2-7 TRBV28 TGTGCCAGCAGCACTAACGGTTACGAGCAGTACTTC CASSTNGYEQYF
. . TRBJ2-1 TRBV27 TGTGCCAGCAGTTCCGAATTTGAGCCACACAATGAGCAGTTCTTC CASSSEFEPHNEQFF
TRBD1 . TRBJ2-2 TRBV12-3/TRBV12-4 TGTGCCAGCAGTAACAGGGGGATCACCGGGGAGCTGTTTTTT CASSNRGITGELFF
. many TRBJ2-4 TRBV6-2/TRBV6-3 TGTGCCAGCTATGGACTTAGGGGCAAAAACATTCAGTACTTC CASYGLRGKNIQYF
. . TRBJ2-2 TRBV11-3 TGTGCCAGCAGCTTAGGGTTCGGGACCGGGGAGCTGTTTTTT CASSLGFGTGELFF
TRBD1 . TRBJ2-2 TRBV19 TGTGCCAGTAGTATAGGACAGGGGGCAGATGGGGAGCTGTTTTTT CASSIGQGADGELFF